A selection of T cell receptor beta chains follows, all from one sample in a study of cytomegalovirus exposure and HLA in healthy donors. The method was immunoSEQ multiplex PCR; TCRdb's version includes in-frame clones alone and lacks a portion of them. The sample totals some 150,000 clones. What was sequenced was PBMCs. These receptors originate from a man aged 35-49 years in good health and CMV-seronegative. The CDR3 runs from the conserved cysteine through the conserved F or W. A D gene is named only where the DNA matches it firmly.

j_call v_call d_call cdr3_aa cdr3_nt
TRBJ1-2 TRBV25-1 TRBD1 CASSPGQGTYGYTF TGTGCCAGCAGCCCCGGACAGGGGACCTATGGCTACACCTTC
TRBJ2-7 TRBV27 NA CASSRLQVPHEQYF TGTGCCAGCAGCAGATTGCAGGTCCCCCACGAGCAGTACTTC
TRBJ2-1 TRBV7-2 NA CASSSGLYEQFF TGTGCCAGCAGCTCCGGACTCTATGAGCAGTTCTTC
TRBJ2-5 TRBV2 TRBD2 CASSAGTSGGTETQYF TGTGCCAGCAGCGCCGGGACTAGCGGGGGTACAGAGACCCAGTACTTC
TRBJ2-7 TRBV6-5 TRBD1 CASSRHRGPYEQYF TGTGCCAGCAGTCGTCACAGGGGACCCTACGAGCAGTACTTC
TRBJ1-2 TRBV5-6 NA CASSLLGEVGYTF TGTGCCAGCAGCTTGTTAGGGGAGGTCGGCTACACCTTC
TRBJ2-3 TRBV6-4 TRBD2 CASSVASGSDTQYF TGTGCCAGCAGTGTAGCTAGCGGCTCAGATACGCAGTATTTT
TRBJ1-5 TRBV6-1 TRBD1 CASTWDRESNQPQHF TGTGCCAGCACCTGGGACAGGGAAAGCAATCAGCCCCAGCATTTT
TRBJ1-1 TRBV6-6 TRBD1 CASSSDREAFF TGTGCCAGCAGTTCGGACAGGGAAGCTTTCTTT
TRBJ2-2 TRBV10-3 NA CAINTVTGELFF TGTGCCATCAATACAGTCACCGGGGAGCTGTTTTTT
TRBJ2-2 TRBV14 NA CASSPFSPLGALGPGELFF TGTGCCAGCAGCCCTTTCTCCCCCCTGGGGGCTTTAGGTCCCGGGGAGCTGTTTTTT
TRBJ1-6 TRBV9 NA CASRPGHYGSPLHF TGTGCCAGCAGACCGGGACATTACGGTTCACCCCTCCACTTT
TRBJ2-7 TRBV7-3 NA CASSLVGTTPSVQYF TGTGCCAGCAGCTTAGTGGGGACAACGCCGTCGGTGCAGTACTTC
TRBJ1-2 TRBV4-2 TRBD1 CASSQDLGQAYGYTF TGTGCCAGCAGCCAAGATCTCGGACAGGCCTATGGCTACACCTTC
TRBJ2-7 TRBV5-6 TRBD1 CASSLGDRVYEQYF TGTGCCAGCAGCTTAGGGGACAGGGTCTACGAGCAGTACTTC
TRBJ1-6 TRBV7-6 TRBD1 CASSLGTGADNSPLHF TGTGCCAGCAGCTTGGGGACAGGGGCGGATAATTCACCCCTCCACTTT
TRBJ2-4 TRBV2 NA CASSVDSLAKNIQYF TGTGCCAGCAGCGTGGACAGCCTAGCCAAAAACATTCAGTACTTC
TRBJ2-7 TRBV7-9 NA CASSLGQGRMGEQYF TGTGCCAGCAGCTTAGGCCAGGGGCGGATGGGGGAGCAGTACTTC
TRBJ1-6 TRBV6-5 NA CASSYGPGTANSPLHF TGTGCCAGCAGTTACGGTCCCGGGACTGCCAATTCACCCCTCCACTTT
TRBJ1-4 TRBV29-1 NA CSVLGGGGEKLFF TGCAGCGTCCTGGGGGGAGGTGGCGAAAAACTGTTTTTT
TRBJ2-2 TRBV6-4 NA CASRPQTNTGELFF TGTGCCAGCAGACCACAAACGAACACCGGGGAGCTGTTTTTT
TRBJ1-6 TRBV6-1 NA CASSDSLRFSYNSPLHF TGTGCCAGCAGTGATTCCCTGAGATTCTCCTATAATTCACCCCTCCACTTT
TRBJ1-2 TRBV28 NA CASSSPGGGNGYTF TGTGCCAGCAGTTCCCCGGGGGGGGGCAACGGCTACACCTTC
TRBJ2-2 TRBV13 TRBD2 CASSLDLAGALPGGELFF TGTGCCAGCAGCTTAGATCTAGCGGGGGCCCTCCCCGGAGGGGAGCTGTTTTTT
TRBJ1-5 TRBV9 TRBD1 CASSFTGDQPQHF TGTGCCAGCAGCTTCACAGGGGATCAGCCCCAGCATTTT
TRBJ2-1 TRBV28 TRBD1 CASSLDRNNEQFF TGTGCCAGCAGTTTGGACAGGAACAATGAGCAGTTCTTC
TRBJ1-5 TRBV27 NA CASSLSSRGRTNQPQHF TGTGCCAGCAGTTTATCGAGTCGGGGAAGGACCAATCAGCCCCAGCATTTT
TRBJ2-2 TRBV21-1 NA CASKKKRTGRTGELFF TGTGCCAGCAAGAAAAAGAGGACAGGACGCACCGGGGAGCTGTTTTTT
TRBJ2-7 TRBV5-5 NA CASSLELFFGSSYEQYF TGTGCCAGCAGCTTGGAGCTATTTTTCGGGAGCTCCTACGAGCAGTACTTC
TRBJ1-2 TRBV5-1 TRBD1 CASSPTSGTGNGYTF TGCGCCAGCAGCCCTACCTCCGGGACAGGGAACGGCTACACCTTC
TRBJ1-1 TRBV6-6 TRBD1 CASRGQTGETEAFF TGTGCCAGCAGGGGCCAGACAGGGGAAACTGAAGCTTTCTTT
TRBJ1-2 TRBV4-3 NA CASSQGSRLGYGYTF TGCGCCAGCAGCCAAGGCTCACGGCTAGGCTATGGCTACACCTTC
TRBJ2-2 TRBV4-1 NA CASRPSGSSGELFF TGCGCCAGCAGGCCTAGTGGCTCGAGTGGGGAGCTGTTTTTT
TRBJ2-7 TRBV28 TRBD1 CASTRGTELSYEQYF TGTGCCAGCACCCGAGGGACAGAGCTCTCCTACGAGCAGTACTTC
TRBJ2-2 TRBV29-1 TRBD2 CSVERDSGGPTGELFF TGCAGCGTTGAAAGGGATAGCGGGGGGCCGACCGGGGAGCTGTTTTTT